The clone carrying this T cell receptor (beta chain) was detected a few times. Relative to the germline gene, one junction end is altered; a read error may explain this. This CDR3 region has 15 residues. Germline V gives CDR1 SEHNR, CDR2 FQNEAQ (reference sequence). These data originate in a study of blood T cells in healthy people across ages. The use of a sample-barcoded 5' primer and a J-beta primer mix characterized a second PCR of 7 to 11 cycles. TCRdb reprocessed the 5' RACE reads via MiXCR and lists one record per CDR3 protein. The sample includes just over 1 million distinct CDR3 sequences, less than 50% of them seen just once.

This clonotype was obtained from a woman aged 60-75 years in good health. V usage is TRBV7-9 and J usage is TRBJ2-1; 8 positions match TRBD2. Sequencing used blood. This chain's CDR3 is CASSLAGRQDNEQFF. Here the CDR3 DNA reads TGTGCCAGCAGCCTAGCGGGCCGACAAGACAATGAGCAGTTCTTC.